This is a list of T cell receptor beta chains from one sample in a study of somatic mutations in T cells in chronic GVHD. Data came from immunoSEQ multiplex PCR; TCRdb stores just in-frame clones and leaves some out. This sample has around 13,000 clones, with 78% found just once. The sequenced sample was Vbeta20-negative CD4+ T cells from blood. The receptor set was obtained from a male patient aged 50 to 60 with chronic graft-versus-host disease. The graft donor may be the source of some T cells. The CDR3 runs from the conserved cysteine through the conserved F or W. D genes are given only for firm matches. Clone size is stated in some rows and not others, as once, few, many or a class when expanded.

>14|TRBJ2-7|.|TRBV10-2|.
CASRERQGSVEQYF
TGCGCCAGCAGGGAGCGCCAGGGGTCGGTCGAGCAGTACTTC
>13|TRBJ1-1|.|TRBV18|.
CASSTTGNTEAFF
TGTGCCAGCTCGACGACAGGGAACACTGAAGCTTTCTTT
>15|TRBJ1-4|.|TRBV4-1|TRBD1
CASSQEDRVYEKLFF
TGCGCCAGCAGCCAAGAAGACAGGGTTTATGAAAAACTGTTTTTT
>15|TRBJ2-7|.|TRBV4-2|TRBD2
CASSLLAGGPDEQYF
TGTGCCAGCAGCCTACTAGCGGGAGGGCCGGACGAGCAGTACTTC
>17|TRBJ2-1|.|TRBV25-1|TRBD1
CASSEQQGAYIGNEQFF
TGTGCCAGCAGTGAACAACAGGGGGCCTACATCGGTAATGAGCAGTTCTTC
>16|TRBJ1-3|.|TRBV18|.
CASSPQPTGSGNTIYF
TGTGCCAGCTCACCGCAACCTACAGGGTCTGGAAACACCATATATTTT
>16|TRBJ2-2|.|TRBV4-1|.
CASSPRQGWGTGELFF
TGCGCCAGCAGCCCTCGTCAGGGGTGGGGTACCGGGGAGCTGTTTTTT
>13|TRBJ1-2|.|TRBV19|.
CASSPQGSYGYTF
TGTGCCAGTAGTCCGCAGGGGTCCTATGGCTACACCTTC
>16|TRBJ1-5|once|TRBV21-1|.
CASSNLARTGHQPQHF
TGTGCCAGCAGCAATCTTGCTCGGACAGGGCATCAGCCCCAGCATTTT
>14|TRBJ1-1|.|TRBV7-9|.
CASSRSGLNTEAFF
TGTGCCAGCAGCCGTTCGGGACTCAACACTGAAGCTTTCTTT
>14|TRBJ1-2|once|TRBV7-2|.
CASSLALEGSGYTF
TGTGCCAGCAGCTTAGCGTTGGAGGGGTCCGGCTACACCTTC
>13|TRBJ1-1|once|TRBV10-3|.
CAIKTLEQTEAFF
TGTGCCATAAAAACCCTTGAACAAACTGAAGCTTTCTTT
>15|TRBJ1-1|.|TRBV19|TRBD1
CASSPTGTGVTEAFF
TGTGCCAGTAGTCCAACCGGGACAGGGGTAACTGAAGCTTTCTTT
>15|TRBJ2-3|.|TRBV28|TRBD1
CASSPPGTGKDTQYF
TGTGCCAGCAGCCCCCCCGGGACAGGGAAAGATACGCAGTATTTT
>12|TRBJ2-3|.|TRBV10-1|.
CASSDAADTQYF
TGCGCCAGCAGTGACGCGGCAGATACGCAGTATTTT
>13|TRBJ2-3|.|TRBV29-1|TRBD2
CSVDGGGTDTQYF
TGCAGCGTTGATGGGGGGGGCACAGATACGCAGTATTTT
>18|TRBJ1-6|.|TRBV2|TRBD1
CASREGAGGPSYNSPLHF
TGTGCCAGCAGAGAAGGGGCAGGGGGCCCGTCTTATAATTCACCCCTCCACTTT
>15|TRBJ2-5|.|TRBV6-1|TRBD2
CASSPSGSGKETQYF
TGTGCCAGCAGCCCGAGCGGGAGCGGTAAGGAGACCCAGTACTTC
>14|TRBJ2-2|.|TRBV11-3|TRBD1
CASSSDRGDGELFF
TGTGCCAGCAGCTCGGACAGGGGGGACGGGGAGCTGTTTTTT
>15|TRBJ1-6|.|TRBV6-1|.
CASRETGTSYSPLHF
TGTGCCAGCAGGGAGACCGGGACATCTTATTCACCCCTCCACTTT
>14|TRBJ1-5|.|TRBV7-9|TRBD1
CASSIQGAEQPQHF
TGTGCCAGCAGTATACAGGGGGCTGAGCAGCCCCAGCATTTT
>16|TRBJ2-2|.|TRBV5-5|TRBD1
CASSLGQGAGTGELFF
TGTGCCAGCAGCTTGGGGCAGGGGGCCGGTACCGGGGAGCTGTTTTTT
>15|TRBJ1-5|.|TRBV2|.
CASSEFLAPNQPQHF
TGTGCCAGCAGTGAATTCTTGGCACCCAATCAGCCCCAGCATTTT
>17|TRBJ2-3|.|TRBV14|.
CASSQDWLQTSTDTQYF
TGTGCCAGCAGCCAAGATTGGCTTCAGACTAGCACAGATACGCAGTATTTT
>15|TRBJ2-5|.|TRBV15|TRBD1
CATSYTGAHQETQYF
TGTGCCACCAGCTACACAGGGGCCCACCAAGAGACCCAGTACTTC
>14|TRBJ1-4|.|TRBV9|TRBD1
CASSARTGNEKLFF
TGTGCCAGCAGCGCCCGGACAGGGAATGAAAAACTGTTTTTT
>14|TRBJ2-5|.|TRBV9|.
CASSVSGRGETQYF
TGTGCCAGCAGCGTATCAGGGCGTGGGGAGACCCAGTACTTC
>14|TRBJ1-6|.|TRBV4-1|.
CASSHYQVNSPLHF
TGCGCCAGCAGCCACTACCAAGTAAATTCACCCCTCCACTTT
>13|TRBJ2-7|.|TRBV11-3|TRBD2
CASSAGLNYEQYF
TGTGCCAGCAGCGCGGGACTAAACTACGAGCAGTACTTC
>11|TRBJ2-3|.|TRBV6-5|.
CASSSRDTQYF
TGTGCCAGCAGCTCTAGAGATACGCAGTATTTT
>13|TRBJ2-7|few|TRBV5-4|.
CASSLQGYYEQYF
TGTGCCAGCAGCTTGCAGGGTTACTACGAGCAGTACTTC
>12|TRBJ2-2|.|TRBV10-3|TRBD1
CAMGQVVGELFF
TGTGCCATGGGACAGGTGGTCGGGGAGCTGTTTTTT
>16|TRBJ2-3|.|TRBV5-3|.
CARSFDVKLAKDTQYF
TGTGCCAGAAGCTTCGATGTGAAGCTAGCGAAAGATACGCAGTATTTT
>12|TRBJ1-1|.|TRBV10-3|.
CAIRAGSTEAFF
TGTGCCATCAGGGCGGGGAGCACTGAAGCTTTCTTT
>15|TRBJ2-1|few|TRBV10-3|.
CAISPLKSSYNEQFF
TGTGCCATCAGCCCTCTAAAAAGCTCCTACAATGAGCAGTTCTTC
>16|TRBJ1-5|.|TRBV9|TRBD1
CASSAGTGGLGQPQHF
TGTGCCAGCAGCGCAGGGACAGGGGGCTTAGGCCAGCCCCAGCATTTT
>14|TRBJ2-2|.|TRBV7-2|.
CASSLDFSTGELFF
TGTGCCAGCAGCTTAGATTTTAGCACCGGGGAGCTGTTTTTT
>15|TRBJ2-7|.|TRBV9|.
CASSAGDPSGSEQYF
TGTGCCAGCAGCGCAGGGGACCCTTCCGGCTCCGAGCAGTACTTC
>15|TRBJ2-4|once|TRBV19|TRBD1
CASSITTGAKNIQYF
TGTGCCAGTAGTATTACGACAGGGGCCAAAAACATTCAGTACTTC
>14|TRBJ1-1|.|TRBV10-3|TRBD1
CATQQGHTRTEAFF
TGTGCCACCCAACAGGGGCACACCAGGACTGAAGCTTTCTTT
>13|TRBJ2-1|once|TRBV18|TRBD1
CASSPMGQGEQFF
TGTGCCAGCTCACCAATGGGACAGGGTGAGCAGTTCTTC
>16|TRBJ1-1|once|TRBV5-6|.
CASSFGVVGPGTEAFF
TGTGCCAGCAGCTTCGGGGTGGTGGGTCCGGGCACTGAAGCTTTCTTT
>15|TRBJ2-7|few|TRBV4-1|.
CASSQELGGGYEQYF
TGCGCCAGCAGCCAAGAATTGGGAGGTGGGTACGAGCAGTACTTC
>14|TRBJ1-4|.|TRBV2|.
CASSGTATNEKLFF
TGTGCCAGCAGTGGTACAGCAACTAATGAAAAACTGTTTTTT
>14|TRBJ2-5|.|TRBV7-9|.
CASSLTGTGETQYF
TGTGCCAGCAGCCTAACAGGTACGGGAGAGACCCAGTACTTC